These 32 T cell receptor beta chains came from one sample sequenced in a study of T cells after yellow fever vaccination. Each CDR3 protein is one row after TCRdb ran MiXCR on the 5' RACE reads. The top ten clones hold roughly 15% of a sample with about 96,000 distinct CDR3 sequences, almost 9% of them seen once. Here the sequenced sample was CD8+ T cells not binding an NS4B(214-222) dextramer, sorted from PBMCs, taken less than 16 days after the first yellow fever vaccination. Receptors were obtained from a man between 18 and 29 years old who received the YFV17D yellow fever vaccine.

V usage is TRBV5-6 and J usage is TRBJ2-1; D is undetermined. This CDR3 is built from 15 residues. Germline values: CDR1 SGHDT, CDR2 YYEEEE. Between the trimmed V and J ends, which lost 0 bases and 0 bases, there was a span of 7 bases. CDR3 sequence: CASSLDEVSYNEQFF. CDR3 coding DNA: TGTGCCAGCAGCTTGGACGAGGTCTCCTACAATGAGCAGTTCTTC. Filled out from reference TRBV5-6 and TRBJ2-1, the complete variable domain reads DAGVTQSPTHLIKTRGQQVTLRCSPKSGHDTVSWYQQALGQGPQFIFQYYEEEERQRGNFPDRFSGHQFPNYSSELNVNALLLGDSALYLCASSLDEVSYNEQFFGPGTRLTVL.

This clonotype turned up a few times. V and J are TRBV11-1 and TRBJ2-7; TRBD2 agrees at 7 bases. CDR3 length: 14 amino acids. The germline gives CDR1 SGHAT, CDR2 FQDESV (reference sequence). V shed 5 bases, J shed 5 bases, and the junction held 9 bases outside the gene matches. CDR3 DNA sequence: TGTGCCAGCAGCCACTCAGGGAGGGTCCACGAGCAGTACTTC. Translating it yields CASSHSGRVHEQYF.

The J gene is TRBJ2-7, the V gene TRBV7-9; TRBD1 matches 7 bases. The germline V gene has CDR1 SEHNR and CDR2 FQNEAQ (reference sequence). V shed 3 bases and J 7 bases; nucleotides not matched to a gene: 3. CDR3 size: 12 residues. The CDR3 nucleotides read TGTGCCAGCAGCTTGGGACAGCTAGAGCAGTACTTC. It encodes CASSLGQLEQYF.

This clonotype has more than one count but fewer than ten. This chain uses TRBV10-3 with TRBJ1-2; D perhaps matches TRBD1 (5 bases). The CDR3 is made up of 16 amino acids. The germline CDR1 and CDR2 sequences are ENHRY and SYGVKD. Trimming stripped 4 bases from V and 2 bases from J, with 17 bases between. CDR3 nucleotides: TGTGCCATCAGTGTGAGCGGGGAGACAGACAACTATGGCTACACCTTC. Its protein is CAISVSGETDNYGYTF.

This clonotype was counted a few times. This CDR3 is CASSVTGETQYF. The CDR3 nucleotides read TGTGCCAGCAGCGTAACGGGAGAGACCCAGTACTTC. The rearrangement joins TRBV9 to TRBJ2-5, with D unresolved. This CDR3 has 12 residues. Germline V gives CDR1 SGDLS, CDR2 YYNGEE. V lost 1 base and J lost 4, with 5 bases in between.

This clonotype was recorded a few times. V gene TRBV10-3 combines with J gene TRBJ2-7, with 9 bases aligning to TRBD1. Germline V gene data show CDR1 as ENHRY and CDR2 as SYGVKD. The length of the CDR3 is 12 residues. V shed 11 bases, J shed 6 bases, and the junction held 8 bases outside the gene matches. The chain's CDR3 is CAGYRGLSEQYV. CDR3 sequence (DNA): TGTGCCGGATACAGGGGGCTTAGCGAGCAGTACGTC.

This clonotype showed up just once. The gene calls are TRBV4-3 and TRBJ2-1; unclear D gene. The CDR3 loop spans 15 amino acids. The V and J ends lost 5 bases and 0 bases respectively, with 11 bases between them. Germline CDR1 is LGHNA and CDR2 is YSLEER. CDR3 sequence: CASSDGSSSYNEQFF. In DNA, the CDR3 is TGCGCCAGCAGCGACGGGTCTAGCTCCTACAATGAGCAGTTCTTC.

This clonotype was picked up a small number of times. The rearrangement uses TRBV7-3 and TRBJ2-2, with 8 positions matching TRBD1. This CDR3 region has 17 residues. The trim removed 0 bases at V and 0 bases at J, leaving 3 bases unmatched. The germline V gene has CDR1 SGHTA and CDR2 FQGTGA. The CDR3 DNA reads TGTGCCAGCAGCTTAACAGTGGGACAGGCGAACACCGGGGAGCTGTTTTTT. Its protein product is CASSLTVGQANTGELFF. The full variable domain, completed using reference TRBV7-3 and TRBJ2-2, is GAGVSQTPSNKVTEKGKYVELRCDPISGHTALYWYRQSLGQGPEFLIYFQGTGAADDSGLPNDRFFAVRPEGSVSTLKIQRTERGDSAVYLCASSLTVGQANTGELFFGEGSRLTVL.

The J gene is TRBJ1-1, the V gene TRBV5-1; D is uncertain. Trimming cost V 6 bases and J 0 bases, with 9 bases left between them. This CDR3 has 13 amino acids. Per the germline V gene, CDR1 is SGHRS and CDR2 is YFSETQ. The CDR3: CASKYNMNTEAFF. In DNA, the CDR3 is TGCGCCAGCAAGTACAATATGAACACTGAAGCTTTCTTT.

This clonotype occurred a few times. The chain joins TRBV29-1 to TRBJ2-3, with TRBD2 identical over 8 bases. Germline V gene lookup returns CDR1 SQVTM and CDR2 ANQGSEA. V lost 0 bases to trimming and J lost 2 bases; unmatched junction nucleotides: 7. CDR3 size: 16 residues. The DNA of the CDR3 is TGCAGCGTTGAAGATCAAAGGACTAGCATCACAGATACGCAGTATTTT. It encodes CSVEDQRTSITDTQYF.

CDR3 amino acids: CASSLSLINEQFF. For the CDR3, the DNA is TGTGCCAGCAGTTTAAGTCTGATCAATGAGCAGTTCTTC. The chain has TRBV27 and TRBJ2-1; no reliable D call. There are 13 residues in the CDR3. With 2 bases removed from V and 6 bases from J, the gap between germline ends came to 8 bases. Germline assignment: CDR1 MNHEY and CDR2 SMNVEV (reference sequence).

This clonotype has only a few counts. The chain is built from TRBV4-3 and TRBJ2-1, with D tentatively TRBD1 (6 bases). The CDR3 runs 16 residues. CDR1 LGHNA and CDR2 YSLEER come from the germline V gene. V gave up 2 bases and J gave up 7 bases, with 18 bases separating them. CDR3 in DNA: TGCGCCAGCAGCCAAACCAGGACAGTGAGTACAAATGAGCAGTTCTTC. This sequence encodes CASSQTRTVSTNEQFF.

This clonotype was counted only a few times. The V and J genes are TRBV7-2 and TRBJ2-1; 8 bases match TRBD2. The germline gives CDR1 SGHTA, CDR2 FQGNSA. J gave up 0 bases and V 8 bases, and 3 bases lay outside the gene matches. The CDR3 is made up of 14 amino acids. CDR3 residues: CASGGGPSYNEQFF. For the CDR3, the DNA is TGTGCCAGCGGCGGGGGGCCCTCCTACAATGAGCAGTTCTTC.

The V gene is TRBV4-1, the J gene TRBJ1-5; possible D gene TRBD1, 5 bases. CDR1 MGHRA and CDR2 YSYEKL come from the germline V gene. Trimming pared 3 bases from V and 6 bases from J, leaving 15 bases between. CDR3 length: 15 amino acids. The CDR3 region has the DNA TGCGCCAGCAGCCAGGGACGTGGACCCGGTCAGCCCCAGCATTTT. Protein sequence: CASSQGRGPGQPQHF.

The chain carries TRBV5-1 and TRBJ1-1; possibly TRBD1 for D (5 bases). Germline CDR1 reads SGHRS; CDR2 reads YFSETQ. The CDR3 totals 18 residues. Between the trimmed V and J ends, which lost 0 bases and 0 bases, there was a span of 18 bases. The CDR3 reads CASSLGGDVGLLNTEAFF. In DNA, the CDR3 is TGCGCCAGCAGCTTGGGGGGCGACGTAGGGTTATTGAACACTGAAGCTTTCTTT.

V and J are TRBV12-5 and TRBJ1-2; no firm D call. There are 15 residues in the CDR3. The germline V and J ends were trimmed by 7 bases and 2 bases, with 17 bases remaining between them. Per germline, CDR1 LGHNT and CDR2 FRNRAP. Here the CDR3 reads CASALSNEINYGYTF. CDR3 sequence (DNA): TGTGCTAGTGCCCTTAGTAACGAAATCAACTATGGCTACACCTTC.

Only a few counts were recorded for this clonotype. The chain is built from TRBV15 and TRBJ2-3; D ambiguous. This CDR3 has 15 amino acids. Trimming cost V 3 bases and J 2 bases, with 12 bases left between them. Germline loops: CDR1 LNHNV, CDR2 YYDKDF (reference sequence). CDR3: CATSRARPATDTQYF. The CDR3 bases are TGTGCCACCAGCAGGGCACGGCCCGCCACAGATACGCAGTATTTT.

This clonotype appeared many times. The rearrangement links TRBV4-3 to TRBJ2-7; D assignment may be TRBD1 or TRBD2 (5 bases each). Per the germline V gene, CDR1 is LGHNA and CDR2 is YSLEER. The CDR3 consists of 15 residues. Trimming stripped 0 bases from V and 5 bases from J, with 14 bases between. DNA of the CDR3: TGCGCCAGCAGCCAAGACGGGGCGTTGGTAGACGAGCAGTACTTC. As protein: CASSQDGALVDEQYF.

This clonotype has only a few counts. This chain uses TRBV18 with TRBJ2-5; 11 bases fit TRBD1. Germline V lookup: CDR1 KGHSH, CDR2 LQKENI. CDR3 length: 16 amino acids. V was pared by 2 bases and J by 2 bases, with 4 bases of the junction left unmatched. This chain's CDR3 is CASSPSRDRGQETQYF. The CDR3 nucleotides are TGTGCCAGCTCACCATCCAGGGACAGGGGGCAAGAGACCCAGTACTTC.

V gene TRBV7-9 combines with J gene TRBJ2-2; D is undetermined. The V gene lost 5 bases and the J gene lost 6 bases, with 13 bases spanning the gap. The length of the CDR3 is 14 residues. CDR1 is SEHNR, CDR2 FQNEAQ, per germline (reference sequence). CDR3 bases: TGTGCCAGCAGCCCGCCCTGGGTTGCCGGGGAGCTGTTTTTT. It codes for CASSPPWVAGELFF.

The chain joins TRBV27 to TRBJ2-7; unclear D gene. Per germline, CDR1 MNHEY and CDR2 SMNVEV (reference sequence). V lost 5 bases and J 7 bases, leaving 9 bases between the germline ends. The CDR3 covers 11 residues. CDR3 region: CASSAGWEQYF. The CDR3 DNA reads as TGTGCCAGCAGTGCCGGGTGGGAGCAGTACTTC.

This clonotype has just a few counts. The V call is TRBV9, the J call TRBJ1-2; the D is unclear. Germline assignment: CDR1 SGDLS and CDR2 YYNGEE. V was pared by 0 bases and J by 2 bases, with 11 bases between. The CDR3 runs 15 residues. The CDR3 loop is CASSVGQGGNYGYTF. Here the CDR3 DNA reads TGTGCCAGCAGCGTAGGTCAAGGAGGGAACTATGGCTACACCTTC.

The chain is built from TRBV7-2 and TRBJ1-2; D is unclear. This CDR3 contains 13 residues. The V end lost 7 bases, the J end lost 8 bases, and 17 bases lay between the germline ends. Germline CDR1 and CDR2: SGHTA and FQGNSA. CDR3 nucleotides: TGTGCCAGCACCGTGTGGGGTGCTAGGGGCTACACCTTC. It translates to CASTVWGARGYTF.

The V gene is TRBV7-2, the J gene TRBJ2-5; 8 bases fit TRBD1. Germline CDR1 reads SGHTA; CDR2 reads FQGNSA. The ends lost 6 bases at V and 14 bases at J; junction bases unmatched: 14. This CDR3 contains 13 residues. This CDR3 reads CASRPAGGVQPYF. Here the CDR3 DNA reads TGTGCCAGCAGACCCGCAGGGGGCGTTCAGCCCTACTTC.

In its sample, this clonotype was seen a few times. The chain is built from TRBV19 and TRBJ1-4, with D unclear. Germline CDR1 and CDR2: LNHDA and SQIVND (reference sequence). With 6 bases removed from V and 0 bases from J, the gap between germline ends came to 11 bases. The CDR3 is 15 amino acids. The CDR3 nucleotides are TGTGCCAGTAGGAGGGCGGAGGCAACTAATGAAAAACTGTTTTTT. This encodes CASRRAEATNEKLFF.

This clonotype was observed a handful of times. This rearrangement joins TRBV6-2 or TRBV6-3 to TRBJ2-2; 11 bases agree with TRBD2. The germline CDR1 and CDR2 sequences are MNHEY and SVGEGT. The CDR3 is 14 residues long. Trimming cost V 11 bases and J 4 bases; bases outside gene matches: 6. This chain's CDR3 is CAGKTSGVTGELFF. CDR3 bases: TGTGCCGGCAAGACTAGCGGGGTCACCGGGGAGCTGTTTTTT.

The CDR3 coding sequence is TGCAGTGCCCCAACCGGACTAGCGGGGGGGGCCTACAATGAGCAGTTCTTC. The encoded protein is CSAPTGLAGGAYNEQFF. The rearrangement links TRBV20-1 to TRBJ2-1; TRBD2 matches at 15 bases. V was pared by 6 bases and J by 2 bases, with 8 bases of the junction left unmatched. The CDR3 runs to 17 residues. CDR1 is DFQATT and CDR2 is SNEGSKA in the germline V gene (reference sequence).

CDR3 region: CASSFWRGAYEQYF. The CDR3 DNA is TGTGCCAGCAGCTTTTGGCGGGGGGCCTACGAGCAGTACTTC. The chain is built from TRBV5-5 and TRBJ2-7, with 8 positions matching TRBD2. The CDR3 is 14 amino acids. V dropped 2 bases and J dropped 2; count of bases not matched to a gene: 3. Germline CDR1 reads SGHKS; CDR2 reads YYEKEE (reference sequence). The complete variable domain, with remaining parts taken from reference TRBV5-5 and TRBJ2-7, reads DAGVTQSPTHLIKTRGQQVTLRCSPISGHKSVSWYQQVLGQGPQFIFQYYEKEERGRGNFPDRFSARQFPNYSSELNVNALLLGDSALYLCASSFWRGAYEQYFGPGTRLTVT.

There are many counts of this clonotype. The chain joins TRBV7-6 to TRBJ2-4; TRBD1 is a possible D gene (5 bases). Germline CDR1 reads SGHVS; CDR2 reads FNYEAQ. This CDR3 region has 16 residues. The ends were cut back, 6 bases at V and 0 bases at J, with 15 bases in the middle. The CDR3 coding sequence is TGTGCCAGCAGGAACAGGCTCCCCATAGCCAAAAACATTCAGTACTTC. It yields the protein CASRNRLPIAKNIQYF.

Ten or more counts support this clonotype. The rearrangement links TRBV4-2 to TRBJ2-3, with no clear D. Trimming removed 0 bases at V and 3 bases at J, with 10 bases between. CDR3 size: 15 residues. Germline CDR1 and CDR2: LGHNA and YNFKEQ. The CDR3 reads CASSQDSGWTDTQYF. CDR3 bases: TGTGCCAGCAGCCAAGATTCCGGGTGGACAGATACGCAGTATTTT.

The chain carries TRBV11-2 and TRBJ2-3; tentative D call: TRBD2 (5 bases). The V end lost 6 bases, the J end lost 6 bases, and 13 bases lay between the germline ends. Germline lookup yields CDR1 SGHAT and CDR2 FQNNGV. The CDR3 runs to 13 residues. This CDR3 is CASRPTSLDTQYF. The DNA for the CDR3 is TGTGCCAGCAGGCCTACTAGTTTGGATACGCAGTATTTT. The whole variable domain, filled in from reference TRBV11-2 and TRBJ2-3, reads EAGVAQSPRYKIIEKRQSVAFWCNPISGHATLYWYQQILGQGPKLLIQFQNNGVVDDSQLPKDRFSAERLKGVDSTLKIQPAKLEDSAVYLCASRPTSLDTQYFGPGTRLTVL.

There are a few counts of this clonotype. J is TRBJ2-3 and V is TRBV6-2 or TRBV6-3, with 13 bases matching TRBD2. The CDR3 length is 17 residues. CDR1 MNHEY and CDR2 SVGEGT come from the germline V gene. With 8 bases clipped from V and 0 bases from J, the junction kept 8 bases outside the gene matches. The CDR3 region has the DNA TGTGCCAGCGCGGGACTAGCGGGGCGATTTAGCACAGATACGCAGTATTTT. Its translation is CASAGLAGRFSTDTQYF.